The next 16 T cell receptor beta chains were all read from a single sample in a study of OX40 agonist ivuxolimab in advanced cancers. Clones were read by immunoSEQ multiplex PCR, and TCRdb kept only the in-frame ones, dropping some. The table has about 100,000 clones, less than 95% seen once; the top ten hold about 0.51%. The sample in question was CD4+ or CD8+ T cells sorted from blood, obtained in a trial of the OX40 agonist ivuxolimab. The receptors originated from an adult with an advanced solid tumor such as melanoma, head and neck, liver or kidney cancer.

The rearrangement uses TRBV4-3 and TRBJ2-2; no definite D call. The CDR3 runs 13 residues. V lost 0 bases, J lost 7 bases, and 6 bases lay in between. Germline V gives CDR1 LGHNA, CDR2 YSLEER. For the CDR3, the DNA is TGCGCCAGCAGCCAAGATTTTCACGGGGAGCTGTTTTTT. It codes for CASSQDFHGELFF.

This chain joins TRBV5-1 and TRBJ1-4; TRBD1 matches 8 bases. Losses at the gene ends were 6 bases for V and 5 bases for J; bases not matched to a gene: 6. CDR1 is SGHRS and CDR2 is YFSETQ in the germline V gene. This CDR3 contains 14 residues. The CDR3 sequence is CASKPRTGNEKLFF. Written as DNA, the CDR3 is TGCGCCAGCAAGCCCCGGACAGGGAATGAAAAACTGTTTTTT.

The chain is built from TRBV2 and TRBJ2-7; D is undetermined. CDR1 is SNHLY, CDR2 FYNNEI, per germline. Trimming took off 9 bases at V and 3 bases at J, with 18 bases between the two ends. CDR3 length equals 14 residues. The CDR3 sequence: CASKQSFIFYEQYF. The DNA for the CDR3 is TGTGCCAGTAAACAGAGCTTTATTTTCTACGAGCAGTACTTC.

The chain employs TRBV19 and TRBJ2-7; D perhaps matches TRBD2 (6 bases). The ends were cut back, 3 bases at V and 7 bases at J, with 13 bases in the middle. The CDR3 has 13 residues. Germline CDR1 is LNHDA and CDR2 is SQIVND (reference sequence). The chain's CDR3 is CASSMGTLLEQYF. CDR3 in DNA: TGTGCCAGTAGTATGGGGACTCTTTTGGAGCAGTACTTC. The variable domain in full, completed from reference TRBV19 and TRBJ2-7, reads DGGITQSPKYLFRKEGQNVTLSCEQNLNHDAMYWYRQDPGQGLRLIYYSQIVNDFQKGDIAEGYSVSREKKESFPLTVTSAQKNPTAFYLCASSMGTLLEQYFGPGTRLTVT.

The chain employs TRBV19 and TRBJ2-5; D remains ambiguous. This CDR3 contains 14 residues. Between the trimmed V and J ends, which lost 4 bases and 5 bases, there was a span of 14 bases. Germline CDR1 and CDR2: LNHDA and SQIVND (reference sequence). CDR3 loop: CASSNRALGETQYF. The CDR3 DNA reads as TGTGCCAGTAGTAATAGGGCCCTCGGGGAGACCCAGTACTTC.

This clone was counted once. The CDR3 nucleotides read TGTGCCAGCAGCTTAGATATGGGCAGGGACTATGGCTACACCTTC. Encoded protein: CASSLDMGRDYGYTF. The gene calls are TRBV7-3 and TRBJ1-2, with D possibly matching TRBD1 (5 bases). Germline-derived CDR1 and CDR2 are SGHTA and FQGTGA. Trimming pared 2 bases from V and 3 bases from J, leaving 13 bases between. This CDR3 has 15 residues.

The chain couples TRBV27 to TRBJ2-7, with TRBD2 matching 11 bases. This CDR3 comprises 17 residues. Per germline, CDR1 MNHEY and CDR2 SMNVEV (reference sequence). V gave up 2 bases and J gave up 2 bases; unmatched junction bases: 8. The CDR3 is CASSLRVTSGSPYEQYF. DNA of the CDR3: TGTGCCAGCAGTTTACGGGTTACTAGCGGGAGTCCCTACGAGCAGTACTTC.

The rearrangement links TRBV19 to TRBJ1-1; D not resolved. Trimming left V 7 bases short and J 2 bases short, with 17 bases between. This CDR3 contains 15 residues. Germline CDR1 is LNHDA and CDR2 is SQIVND (reference sequence). CDR3 residues: CASTRASFINTEAFF. The CDR3 coding sequence is TGTGCCAGTACTAGGGCCAGCTTTATAAACACTGAAGCTTTCTTT.

The chain carries TRBV28 and TRBJ1-2; 8 bases match TRBD1. Germline V gene sequence: CDR1 MDHEN, CDR2 SYDVKM. Trimming removed 3 bases from V and 10 bases from J; junction bases left unmatched: 10. The length of the CDR3 is 14 residues. The CDR3 is CASSLLDRVLLYTF. CDR3 nucleotide sequence: TGTGCCAGCAGTTTGCTGGACAGGGTTCTCCTCTACACCTTC.

This clone was found once. The chain employs TRBV23-1 and TRBJ2-5, with 7 bases matching TRBD2. TRBV23-1 is an ORF, and what it does is uncertain. The CDR3 is made up of 12 amino acids. The ends lost 9 bases at V and 6 bases at J; junction bases unmatched: 7. The CDR3 loop reads CARGSGGQTQYF. In DNA, the CDR3 is TGCGCCAGAGGTTCGGGAGGACAGACCCAGTACTTC.

V usage is TRBV19 and J usage is TRBJ2-7; D is possibly TRBD1 (5 bases). The CDR3 runs to 14 residues. Germline assignment: CDR1 LNHDA and CDR2 SQIVND (reference sequence). Trimming pared 3 bases from V and 6 bases from J, leaving 15 bases between. CDR3 bases: TGTGCCAGTAGTATGAGTGGCAGGGTGACCGAGCAGTACTTC. Translating it yields CASSMSGRVTEQYF.

This clone was seen a single time. The chain carries TRBV5-8 and TRBJ1-1, with 9 bases aligning to TRBD1. Trimming took 2 bases from V and 5 from J; bases not matched to a gene: 4. CDR3 size: 14 residues. Germline V lookup: CDR1 SGHTS, CDR2 YDEGEE. DNA for the CDR3: TGTGCCAGCAGCTTACAGGGGGCGCTTACTGAAGCTTTCTTT. It is translated as CASSLQGALTEAFF. Full variable domain (outside the CDR3, taken from reference TRBV5-8 and TRBJ1-1): EAGVTQSPTHLIKTRGQQATLRCSPISGHTSVYWYQQALGLGLQFLLWYDEGEERNRGNFPPRFSGRQFPNYSSELNVNALELEDSALYLCASSLQGALTEAFFGQGTRLTVV.

This clone was detected only once. The V and J genes are TRBV11-2 and TRBJ1-5; tentative D call: TRBD1 (5 bases). This CDR3 is built from 15 residues. V was clipped by 1 base and J by 4 bases, with 11 bases between them. Germline assignment: CDR1 SGHAT and CDR2 FQNNGV. Written as DNA, the CDR3 is TGTGCCAGCAGCTTAGGGGGCACACAAAATCAGCCCCAGCATTTT. It codes for CASSLGGTQNQPQHF.

The chain employs TRBV7-2 and TRBJ2-7; TRBD2 agrees at 8 bases. The junction had 0 bases not matched to a gene; V was cut back by 2 bases and J by 0 bases. This CDR3 is 14 amino acids long. The V gene's germline CDR1 is SGHTA and CDR2 FQGNSA. The CDR3, as DNA: TGTGCCAGCAGCTTAAGCGGGGGCTCCTACGAGCAGTACTTC. It is translated as CASSLSGGSYEQYF.

The rearrangement uses TRBV21-1 and TRBJ2-1; the table's TRBD2 call for D was not verified on the DNA. TRBV21-1 is labeled a pseudogene. The CDR3 runs 14 residues. The DNA for the CDR3 is TGTGCCAGCCCCAGCGGGAAACCCTACAATGAGCAGTTCTTC. Amino acid sequence: CASPSGKPYNEQFF.

This chain uses TRBV4-3 with TRBJ2-5, with 10 bases aligning to TRBD1. The J call may not be correct, given that the DNA end is closer to TRBJ2-7. The germline gives CDR1 LGHNA, CDR2 YSLEER. The CDR3 has 16 amino acids. CDR3 in amino acids: CASSQPWRTGGYEQYF. The CDR3 bases are TGCGCCAGCAGCCAACCTTGGAGGACAGGGGGCTACGAGCAGTACTTC.